This T cell receptor beta chain stems from a study of cytomegalovirus exposure and HLA in healthy donors. Study results and caveats: The investigators catalogued about 170 TCR beta chains as cytomegalovirus-associated. Reports showed the classifier diagnosing cytomegalovirus status with high specificity and sensitivity.

The PCR ran on 60 Vbeta and 13 Jbeta primers. Profiling relied on immunoSEQ multiplex PCR, and the TCRdb table lists in-frame clones only, not all of them. The table includes roughly 120,000 clones, more than 60% detected once. Regarding this clone: Its specificity is unknown.

The CDR3 loop spans 14 amino acids. Trimming removed 3 bases from V and 2 bases from J, with 9 bases in between. Germline CDR1 and CDR2: SNHLY and FYNNEI. The sequenced sample consisted of PBMCs. This chain connects TRBV2 to TRBJ2-3; D unclear. This sequence originates from a woman between 40 and 55 years old in good health and CMV-seropositive. This chain's CDR3 is CASSDLRHTDTQYF. Written as DNA, the CDR3 is TGTGCCAGCAGTGATTTGCGACACACAGATACGCAGTATTTT. The full variable domain, its missing parts supplied by reference TRBV2 and TRBJ2-3, is EPEVTQTPSHQVTQMGQEVILRCVPISNHLYFYWYRQILGQKVEFLVSFYNNEISEKSEIFDDQFSVERPDGSNFTLKIRSTKLEDSAMYFCASSDLRHTDTQYFGPGTRLTVL.